Presented here are 22 T cell receptor beta chains from one specimen sequenced in a study of cytomegalovirus exposure and HLA in healthy donors. 13 Jbeta primers and 60 Vbeta primers were used for the PCR. TCRdb keeps only in-frame clones here, not all; method: immunoSEQ multiplex PCR. The sample gives about 170,000 clones, about 80% of which show up once; 1% is in the top ten. The material sequenced was PBMCs. Every receptor here comes from a woman aged 45-65 years in good health and CMV-seropositive.

The V call is TRBV6-4, the J call TRBJ2-4; 12 positions agree with TRBD2. This CDR3 is built from 15 residues. V shed 6 bases, J shed 7 bases, and the junction held 7 bases outside the gene matches. Germline assignment: CDR1 MRHNA and CDR2 SNTAGT. The CDR3 here is CASSPSGGAPNIQYF. CDR3 bases: TGTGCCAGCAGCCCTAGCGGGGGGGCCCCCAACATTCAGTACTTC.

This chain uses TRBV7-6 with TRBJ1-5; TRBD1 matches 10 bases. The V and J ends lost 3 bases and 6 bases, in that order; junction bases with no gene match: 5. The CDR3 loop spans 15 amino acids. Germline values: CDR1 SGHVS, CDR2 FNYEAQ. The CDR3 DNA follows: TGTGCCAGCAGCTTGCGACAGGGGGCAAGTCAGCCCCAGCATTTT. Its protein is CASSLRQGASQPQHF.

The V gene is TRBV5-1, the J gene TRBJ2-1; 11 bases agree with TRBD1. V was clipped by 4 bases and J by 9 bases; unmatched bases: 9. The CDR3 sequence is 15 residues long. Germline CDR1 is SGHRS and CDR2 is YFSETQ. The CDR3 sequence: CASSKVGQGDSEQFF. CDR3 DNA: TGCGCCAGCAGCAAGGTGGGACAGGGGGATAGTGAGCAGTTCTTC.

The chain links TRBV18 to TRBJ1-2, with 8 bases that match TRBD1. With V trimmed by 5 bases and J by 0 bases, 5 bases remained unmatched. Per the germline V gene, CDR1 is KGHSH and CDR2 is LQKENI. The CDR3 totals 15 residues. Here the CDR3 reads CASSARQGTNYGYTF. In DNA form, the CDR3 reads TGTGCCAGCTCAGCCCGACAGGGGACTAACTATGGCTACACCTTC.

The genes are TRBV5-1 and TRBJ2-1; D uncertain. Germline CDR1 SGHRS, CDR2 YFSETQ. This CDR3 has 14 residues. Trimming stripped 2 bases from V and 8 bases from J, with 14 bases between. The chain's CDR3 is CASSLSGPNDEQFF. Written as DNA, the CDR3 is TGCGCCAGCAGCTTAAGTGGCCCGAATGATGAGCAGTTCTTC. The variable domain in full, completed from reference TRBV5-1 and TRBJ2-1, reads KAGVTQTPRYLIKTRGQQVTLSCSPISGHRSVSWYQQTPGQGLQFLFEYFSETQRNKGNFPGRFSGRQFSNSRSEMNVSTLELGDSALYLCASSLSGPNDEQFFGPGTRLTVL.

This clone was found a few times. This chain uses TRBV4-2 with TRBJ1-4; D might be TRBD1 (6 bases). With 5 bases removed from V and 2 bases from J, the gap between germline ends came to 15 bases. CDR1 and CDR2 from the germline V gene are LGHNA and YNFKEQ. This CDR3 spans 16 amino acids. This CDR3 is CASSERGAGTNEKLFF. The DNA for the CDR3 is TGTGCCAGCAGCGAACGGGGGGCAGGGACTAATGAAAAACTGTTTTTT.

This clone has a single count. This chain uses TRBV5-1 with TRBJ2-1; D may be TRBD2 (6 bases). Per the germline V gene, CDR1 is SGHRS and CDR2 is YFSETQ. Trimming took off 0 bases at V and 3 bases at J, with 10 bases between the two ends. This CDR3 has 15 amino acids. CDR3 sequence: CASSLGGSGYNEQFF. In DNA, the CDR3 is TGCGCCAGCAGCTTGGGGGGTAGCGGCTACAATGAGCAGTTCTTC.

J is TRBJ1-3 and V is TRBV7-9; D not resolved. Germline CDR1 SEHNR, CDR2 FQNEAQ (reference sequence). The CDR3 sequence is 15 residues long. V was pared by 4 bases and J by 2 bases, with 12 bases between. The DNA of the CDR3 is TGTGCCAGCAGCTCGGACGGGAAGCCTGGAAACACCATATATTTT. Amino acid sequence: CASSSDGKPGNTIYF. Based on the CDR3 plus reference TRBV7-9 and TRBJ1-3, the full variable domain is DTGVSQNPRHKITKRGQNVTFRCDPISEHNRLYWYRQTLGQGPEFLTYFQNEAQLEKSRLLSDRFSAERPKGSFSTLEIQRTEQGDSAMYLCASSSDGKPGNTIYFGEGSWLTVV.

A single count supports this clone. One end of the junction is discordant with germline, which a read error may explain. The V gene is TRBV7-9, the J gene TRBJ2-5; a possible D gene is TRBD2 (5 bases). Looked up from germline, CDR1 is SEHNR and CDR2 is FQNEAQ (reference sequence). CDR3 length equals 15 residues. CDR3 in DNA: TGTTCCAGCAGCTTAGCGCCACACCGAGGGGAGACCCAGTACTTC. Protein sequence: CSSSLAPHRGETQYF.

The chain couples TRBV27 to TRBJ2-3; D is ambiguous. The CDR3 spans 14 residues. Germline loops: CDR1 MNHEY, CDR2 SMNVEV (reference sequence). V lost 3 bases, J lost 0 bases, and 7 bases lay in between. The CDR3 DNA is TGTGCCAGCAGTTTTGGCATTAGCACAGATACGCAGTATTTT. Translating it yields CASSFGISTDTQYF.

The chain links TRBV25-1 to TRBJ2-3; D call uncertain. Trimming cost V 2 bases and J 5 bases, with 8 bases left between them. The CDR3 contains 13 residues. Germline loops: CDR1 MGHDK, CDR2 SYGVNS. The CDR3 region has the DNA TGTGCCAGCAGTGAACGCAGACAAGATACGCAGTATTTT. This codes for CASSERRQDTQYF.

The rearrangement joins TRBV4-1 to TRBJ2-3; the D gene is possibly TRBD1 (6 bases). CDR1 and CDR2 from the germline V gene are MGHRA and YSYEKL. V was shortened by 2 bases and J by 4 bases, with 10 bases between the two germline ends. The CDR3 contains 14 residues. The CDR3: CASSQLWGPDTQYF. CDR3 coding DNA: TGCGCCAGCAGCCAACTATGGGGGCCAGATACGCAGTATTTT.

With respect to this clone: An end of the junction does not agree with germline; a read error may underlie this. The chain employs TRBV18 and TRBJ2-1; 7 nucleotides match TRBD1. Germline V gene lookup returns CDR1 KGHSH and CDR2 LQKENI. The CDR3 extends over 15 amino acids. DNA for the CDR3: TGTGCCAGCTCACCAGACAGGGTCTCCTACAATAAGCAGTTCTTC. It specifies CASSPDRVSYNKQFF.

In its sample, this clone ranks as medium-sized (0.01 to 0.1%). The rearrangement links TRBV29-1 to TRBJ1-1; 8 bases are shared with TRBD1. This CDR3 spans 14 amino acids. Germline lookup yields CDR1 SQVTM and CDR2 ANQGSEA. Unmatched junction bases numbered 9, after V lost 5 bases and J lost 4 bases. The CDR3 loop is CSVILRGQGTEAFF. The CDR3 coding sequence is TGCAGCGTTATACTCAGGGGGCAGGGCACTGAAGCTTTCTTT.

The chain employs TRBV27 and TRBJ2-7; 9 bases are shared with TRBD1. Germline-derived CDR1 and CDR2 are MNHEY and SMNVEV (reference sequence). CDR3 size: 13 residues. With 6 bases clipped from V and 4 bases from J, the junction kept 4 bases outside the gene matches. CDR3 DNA: TGTGCCAGCAGGGTTGGACAGGGGTACGAGCAGTACTTC. Amino acids: CASRVGQGYEQYF.

Only one count was recorded for this clone. The CDR3 region has the DNA TGCGCCAGCAGTGGGGTCCAGGGACTCTACGAGCAGTACTTC. It is translated as CASSGVQGLYEQYF. The J gene is TRBJ2-5, the V gene TRBV10-1; possible D gene TRBD2, 6 bases. The end of the DNA fits TRBJ2-7 better, so the J call may be wrong. The CDR3 length is 14 residues. Germline values: CDR1 WNHNN, CDR2 SYGVQD (reference sequence).

The V call is TRBV7-2, the J call TRBJ1-2, with 7 bases aligning to TRBD1. Looked up from germline, CDR1 is SGHTA and CDR2 is FQGNSA. There are 14 residues in the CDR3. Germline trimming cut 6 bases from V and 4 bases from J; bases unmatched to any gene: 8. The CDR3 coding sequence is TGTGCCAGCAGTTTGACAGGGACCCTCTATGGCTACACCTTC. It codes for CASSLTGTLYGYTF.

V usage is TRBV6-1 and J usage is TRBJ1-2; D unclear. The V and J ends lost 4 bases and 6 bases respectively, with 12 bases between them. The CDR3 loop spans 13 amino acids. The germline gives CDR1 MNHNS, CDR2 SASEGT. The CDR3 DNA is TGTGCCAGCAGTGTTGACATATGGGATGGCTACACCTTC. It is translated as CASSVDIWDGYTF.

This sequence joins TRBV29-1 and TRBJ2-1; 8 bases agree with TRBD2. Looked up from germline, CDR1 is SQVTM and CDR2 is ANQGSEA. This CDR3 spans 15 amino acids. The DNA of the CDR3 is TGCAGTGTTACCCTGGGGGCTAGCGGGTACAATGAGCAGTTCTTC. Translating it yields CSVTLGASGYNEQFF.

This clone was observed a handful of times. The V call is TRBV9, the J call TRBJ2-7; 11 bases agree with TRBD2. Looked up from germline, CDR1 is SGDLS and CDR2 is YYNGEE. Unmatched junction bases numbered 7, after V lost 4 bases and J lost 4 bases. The CDR3 is made up of 15 amino acids. Here the CDR3 reads CASSPTGTSGYEQYF. The CDR3 bases are TGTGCCAGCAGCCCCACCGGGACTAGCGGTTACGAGCAGTACTTC.

The gene calls are TRBV29-1 and TRBJ1-2; D possibly corresponds to TRBD1 (5 bases). This CDR3 spans 13 amino acids. CDR1 is SQVTM and CDR2 is ANQGSEA in the germline V gene. Trimming stripped 4 bases from V and 4 bases from J, with 13 bases between. CDR3 in DNA: TGCAGCGTTGGCGGGGGGAAATCCTATGGCTACACCTTC. This gives the protein CSVGGGKSYGYTF. Full variable domain (missing parts from reference TRBV29-1 and TRBJ1-2): SAVISQKPSRDICQRGTSLTIQCQVDSQVTMMFWYRQQPGQSLTLIATANQGSEATYESGFVIDKFPISRPNLTFSTLTVSNMSPEDSSIYLCSVGGGKSYGYTFGSGTRLTVV.

The chain couples TRBV5-1 to TRBJ2-5; 13 bases line up with TRBD2. The V gene end was trimmed by 6 bases and the J gene end by 5 bases; junction bases not matched to a gene: 7. The CDR3 spans 15 residues. Germline values: CDR1 SGHRS, CDR2 YFSETQ. CDR3 DNA sequence: TGCGCCAGCAAACTAGCGGGGGGGCGTCGGGAGACCCAGTACTTC. Amino acid sequence: CASKLAGGRRETQYF.